This TCR beta chain originates from a study of technical replicates of blood from a handful of donors. Profiling relied on immunoSEQ multiplex PCR, and the TCRdb table lists in-frame clones only, not all of them. Of 60,000 to 85,000 clones listed, nearly 98% are singletons. The CDR3 consists of 16 residues. V was pared by 2 bases and J by 4 bases, with 7 bases of the junction left unmatched. Germline assignment: CDR1 SGDLS and CDR2 YYNGEE. Material for sequencing was T cells isolated from PBMCs. This TCR was recovered from a human donor in good health. V is TRBV9 and J is TRBJ1-1; 11 bases line up with TRBD1. The CDR3 DNA sequence: TGTGCCAGCAGCGTTTTGGGGACAGGGGGACCCACTGAAGCTTTCTTT. Its protein product is CASSVLGTGGPTEAFF.